This T cell receptor (beta chain) was sequenced for a study of blood T cell repertoires in COVID-19. The V and J ends lost 10 bases and 8 bases respectively, with 17 bases between them. Germline V gives CDR1 LNHDA, CDR2 SQIVND (reference sequence). The CDR3 length is 12 residues. Source study methods: For nucleated cells, counts were estimated from reference gene primer amplification. Method: immunoSEQ multiplex PCR; TCRdb's copy keeps in-frame clones and lacks some. V and J calls plus clone size are reproduced from that table; the DNA served to infer D and trimming. The table shows a few hundred thousand clones, with about 90% occurring only once. Patients of the Seattle cohort, enrolled during active infection, were followed longitudinally.

Sequencing used peripheral blood. The rearrangement uses TRBV19 and TRBJ1-2, with D tentatively TRBD1 (6 bases). The receptor comes from a woman aged 50 to 65 with COVID-19, enrolled during active disease. The CDR3 here is CATQGKGRGYTF. The CDR3 coding sequence is TGTGCCACGCAGGGGAAGGGGAGAGGCTACACCTTC.